This TCR beta chain was found in a study of monozygotic twins with cystic fibrosis. Study at large: With about 16 PCR cycles, barcoded libraries came from roughly 3 micrograms of fragmented DNA.

The study's findings and limits: The repertoire was suggested to be naive-dominated, clonality median about 0.009. Unrelated CF individuals shared fewer identical clonotypes than monozygotic CF twins.

Trimming took 6 bases from V and 7 from J, leaving 15 bases between them. Germline V gives CDR1 MNHEY, CDR2 SVGAGI. The CDR3 is made up of 13 amino acids. Sequenced by immunoSEQ multiplex PCR; TCRdb stores in-frame clones only, minus some. The sample records around 23,000 clones, approximately 89% being singletons. About this clone: Its antigen is as yet unknown.

The sample consisted of blood. The chain employs TRBV6-5 and TRBJ2-5; no clear D. The TCR originated in a girl aged 2 to 10 with cystic fibrosis. As DNA, the CDR3 is TGTGCCAGCAGCCAAAACTTCCCTGGGACCCAGTACTTC. This translates into CASSQNFPGTQYF.